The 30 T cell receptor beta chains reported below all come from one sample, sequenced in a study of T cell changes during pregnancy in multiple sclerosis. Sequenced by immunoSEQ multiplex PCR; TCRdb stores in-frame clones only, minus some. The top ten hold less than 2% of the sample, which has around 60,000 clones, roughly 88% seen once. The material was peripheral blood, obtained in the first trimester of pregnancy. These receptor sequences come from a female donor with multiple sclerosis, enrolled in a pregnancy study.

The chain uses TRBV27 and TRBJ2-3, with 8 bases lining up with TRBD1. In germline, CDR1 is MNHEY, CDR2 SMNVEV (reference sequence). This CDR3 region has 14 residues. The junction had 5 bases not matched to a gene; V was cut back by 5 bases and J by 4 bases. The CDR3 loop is CASSLRGLADTQYF. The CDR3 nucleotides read TGTGCCAGCAGTCTCAGGGGGCTAGCAGATACGCAGTATTTT.

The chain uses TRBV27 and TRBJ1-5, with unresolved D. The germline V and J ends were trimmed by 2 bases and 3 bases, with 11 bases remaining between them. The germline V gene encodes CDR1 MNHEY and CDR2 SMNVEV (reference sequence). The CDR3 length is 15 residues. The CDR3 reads CASSLPLGLNQPQHF. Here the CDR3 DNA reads TGTGCCAGCAGTTTACCCCTCGGACTCAATCAGCCCCAGCATTTT.

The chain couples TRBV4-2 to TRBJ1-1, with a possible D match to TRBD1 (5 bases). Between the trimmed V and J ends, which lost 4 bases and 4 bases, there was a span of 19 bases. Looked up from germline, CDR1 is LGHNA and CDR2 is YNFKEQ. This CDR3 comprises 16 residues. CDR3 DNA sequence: TGTGCCAGCAGCCCTCTCAGTGGGGCGCCGGGCACTGAAGCTTTCTTT. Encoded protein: CASSPLSGAPGTEAFF.

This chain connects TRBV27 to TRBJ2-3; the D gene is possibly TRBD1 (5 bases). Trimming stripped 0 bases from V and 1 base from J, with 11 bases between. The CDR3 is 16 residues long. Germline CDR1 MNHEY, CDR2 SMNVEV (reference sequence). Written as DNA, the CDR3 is TGTGCCAGCAGTTTATCAGTCACAGGACGCACAGATACGCAGTATTTT. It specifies CASSLSVTGRTDTQYF.

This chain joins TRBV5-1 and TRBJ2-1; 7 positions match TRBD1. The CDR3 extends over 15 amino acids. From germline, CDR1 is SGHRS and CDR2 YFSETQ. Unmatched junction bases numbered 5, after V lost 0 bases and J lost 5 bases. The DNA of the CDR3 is TGCGCCAGCAGCTTGGGATCCGGGACAGACAATGAGCAGTTCTTC. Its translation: CASSLGSGTDNEQFF.

The CDR3 region has the DNA TGTGCCTGGAGTGAATCCTCCTTCTATGGCTACACCTTC. Translating it yields CAWSESSFYGYTF. This chain connects TRBV30 to TRBJ1-2; D unresolved. Trimming pared 1 base from V and 4 bases from J, leaving 10 bases between. CDR3 length: 13 residues. Germline V gene data show CDR1 as GTSNPN and CDR2 as SVGIG (reference sequence).

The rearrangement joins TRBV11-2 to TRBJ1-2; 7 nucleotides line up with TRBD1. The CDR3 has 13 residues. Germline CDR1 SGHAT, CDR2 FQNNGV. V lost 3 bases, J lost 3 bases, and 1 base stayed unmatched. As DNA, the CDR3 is TGTGCCAGCAGCTTTACAGGGGACTATGGCTACACCTTC. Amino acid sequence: CASSFTGDYGYTF.

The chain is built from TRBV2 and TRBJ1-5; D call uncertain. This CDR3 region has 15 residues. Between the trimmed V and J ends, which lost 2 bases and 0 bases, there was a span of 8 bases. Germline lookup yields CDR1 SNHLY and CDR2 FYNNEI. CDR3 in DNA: TGTGCCAGCAGTGAAACAGAGAATAGCAATCAGCCCCAGCATTTT. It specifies CASSETENSNQPQHF.

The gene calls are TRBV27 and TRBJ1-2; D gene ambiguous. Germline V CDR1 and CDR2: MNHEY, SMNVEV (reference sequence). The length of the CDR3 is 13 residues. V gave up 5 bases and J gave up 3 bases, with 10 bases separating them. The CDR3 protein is CASSEATHYGYTF. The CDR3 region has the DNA TGTGCCAGCAGTGAGGCCACCCACTATGGCTACACCTTC.

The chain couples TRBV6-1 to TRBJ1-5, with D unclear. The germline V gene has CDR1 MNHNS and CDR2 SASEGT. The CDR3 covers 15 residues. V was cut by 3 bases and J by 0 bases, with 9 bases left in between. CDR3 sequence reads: CASSDWPNSNQPQHF. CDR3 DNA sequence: TGTGCCAGCAGTGATTGGCCGAATAGCAATCAGCCCCAGCATTTT.

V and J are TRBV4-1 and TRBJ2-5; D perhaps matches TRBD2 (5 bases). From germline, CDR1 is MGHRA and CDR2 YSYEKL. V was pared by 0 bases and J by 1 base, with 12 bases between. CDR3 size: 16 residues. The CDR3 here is CASSQEPASGQETQYF. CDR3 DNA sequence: TGCGCCAGCAGCCAAGAACCCGCGAGCGGCCAAGAGACCCAGTACTTC.

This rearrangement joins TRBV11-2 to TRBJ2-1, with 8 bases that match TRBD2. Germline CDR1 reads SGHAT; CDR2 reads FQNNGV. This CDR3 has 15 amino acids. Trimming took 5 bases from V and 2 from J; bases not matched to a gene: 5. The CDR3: CASSPPGLAYNEQFF. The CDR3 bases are TGTGCCAGCAGCCCCCCGGGACTAGCCTACAATGAGCAGTTCTTC.

CDR3 nucleotide sequence: TGTGCCAGCAGCAGTCGGGGGGACAGGGGGCAAACCGGGGAGCTGTTTTTT. Amino acid sequence: CASSSRGDRGQTGELFF. This sequence joins TRBV28 and TRBJ2-2; 12 nucleotides line up with TRBD1. The trim removed 6 bases at V and 5 bases at J, leaving 10 bases unmatched. Per the germline V gene, CDR1 is MDHEN and CDR2 is SYDVKM. This CDR3 contains 17 residues.

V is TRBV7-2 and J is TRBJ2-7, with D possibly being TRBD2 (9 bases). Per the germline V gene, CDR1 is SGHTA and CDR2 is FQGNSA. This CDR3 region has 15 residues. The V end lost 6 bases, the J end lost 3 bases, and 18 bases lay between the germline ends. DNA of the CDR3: TGTGCCAGCAGTTCTAGCGGGACAGGAAACTACGAGCAGTACTTC. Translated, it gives CASSSSGTGNYEQYF.

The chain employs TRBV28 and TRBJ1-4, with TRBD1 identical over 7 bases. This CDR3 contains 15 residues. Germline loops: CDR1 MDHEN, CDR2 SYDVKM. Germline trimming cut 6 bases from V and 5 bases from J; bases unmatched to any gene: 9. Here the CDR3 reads CASSLSGGSNEKLFF. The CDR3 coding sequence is TGTGCCAGCAGCCTCTCAGGGGGGTCAAATGAAAAACTGTTTTTT. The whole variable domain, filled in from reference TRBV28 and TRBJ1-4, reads DVKVTQSSRYLVKRTGEKVFLECVQDMDHENMFWYRQDPGLGLRLIYFSYDVKMKEKGDIPEGYSVSREKKERFSLILESASTNQTSMYLCASSLSGGSNEKLFFGSGTQLSVL.

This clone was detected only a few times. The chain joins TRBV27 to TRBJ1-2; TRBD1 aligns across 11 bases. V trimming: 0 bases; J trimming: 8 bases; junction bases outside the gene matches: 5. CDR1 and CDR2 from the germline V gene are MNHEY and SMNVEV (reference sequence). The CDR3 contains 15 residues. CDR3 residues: CASSLSPRTGGGYTF. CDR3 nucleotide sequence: TGTGCCAGCAGTTTATCCCCTCGGACAGGGGGCGGCTACACCTTC.

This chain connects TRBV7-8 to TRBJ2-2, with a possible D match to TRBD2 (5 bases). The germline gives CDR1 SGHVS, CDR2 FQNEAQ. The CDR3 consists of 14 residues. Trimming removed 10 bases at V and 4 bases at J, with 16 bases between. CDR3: CAISGSQLTGELFF. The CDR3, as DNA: TGTGCCATCTCGGGGTCCCAACTCACCGGGGAGCTGTTTTTT.

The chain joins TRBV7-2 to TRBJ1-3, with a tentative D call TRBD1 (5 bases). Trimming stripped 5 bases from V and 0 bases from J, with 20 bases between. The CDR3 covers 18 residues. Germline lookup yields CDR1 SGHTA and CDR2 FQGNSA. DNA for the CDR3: TGTGCCAGCAGCAAGGAGGGGAACCCGGGCCTCTCTGGAAACACCATATATTTT. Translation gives CASSKEGNPGLSGNTIYF.

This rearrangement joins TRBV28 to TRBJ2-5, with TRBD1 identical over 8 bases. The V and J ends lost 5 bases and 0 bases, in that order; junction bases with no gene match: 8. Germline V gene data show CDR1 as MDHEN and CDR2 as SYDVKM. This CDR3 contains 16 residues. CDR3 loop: CASSTLDRVYQETQYF. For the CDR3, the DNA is TGTGCCAGCAGTACCCTGGACAGGGTATACCAAGAGACCCAGTACTTC.

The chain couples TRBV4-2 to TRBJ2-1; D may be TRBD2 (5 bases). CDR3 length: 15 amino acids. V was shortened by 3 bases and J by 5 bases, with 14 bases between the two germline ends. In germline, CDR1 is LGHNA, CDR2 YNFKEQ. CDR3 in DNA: TGTGCCAGCAGCCATCAGGTGGGAGAGGACAATGAGCAGTTCTTC. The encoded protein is CASSHQVGEDNEQFF.

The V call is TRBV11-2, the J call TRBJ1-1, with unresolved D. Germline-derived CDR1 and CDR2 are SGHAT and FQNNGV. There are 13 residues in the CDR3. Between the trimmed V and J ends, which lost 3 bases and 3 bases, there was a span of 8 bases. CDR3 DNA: TGTGCCAGCAGCTTCCTTGTCGACACTGAAGCTTTCTTT. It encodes CASSFLVDTEAFF.

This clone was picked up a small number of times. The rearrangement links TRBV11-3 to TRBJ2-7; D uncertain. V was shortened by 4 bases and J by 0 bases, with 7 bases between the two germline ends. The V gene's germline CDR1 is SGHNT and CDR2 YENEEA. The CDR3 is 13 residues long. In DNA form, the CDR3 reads TGTGCCAGCAGCTCCGCTAACTCCTACGAGCAGTACTTC. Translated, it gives CASSSANSYEQYF.

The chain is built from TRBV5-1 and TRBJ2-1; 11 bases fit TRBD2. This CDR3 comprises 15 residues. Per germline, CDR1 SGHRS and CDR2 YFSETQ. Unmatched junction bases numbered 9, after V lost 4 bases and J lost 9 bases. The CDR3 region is CASSDTSGSLSEQFF. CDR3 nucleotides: TGCGCCAGCAGCGACACTAGCGGGAGTCTGAGTGAGCAGTTCTTC.

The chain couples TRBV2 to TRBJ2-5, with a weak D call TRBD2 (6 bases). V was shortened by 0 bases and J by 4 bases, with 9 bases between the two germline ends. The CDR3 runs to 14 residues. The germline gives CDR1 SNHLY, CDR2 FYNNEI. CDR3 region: CASSEARGRETQYF. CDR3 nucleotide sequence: TGTGCCAGCAGTGAAGCGCGGGGTCGAGAGACCCAGTACTTC.

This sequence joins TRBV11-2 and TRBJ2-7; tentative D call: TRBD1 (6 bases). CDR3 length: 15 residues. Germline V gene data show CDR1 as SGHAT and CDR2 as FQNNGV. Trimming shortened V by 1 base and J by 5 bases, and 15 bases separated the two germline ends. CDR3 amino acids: CASSLGRGLENEQYF. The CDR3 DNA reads TGTGCCAGCAGCTTAGGAAGGGGGTTGGAAAACGAGCAGTACTTC.

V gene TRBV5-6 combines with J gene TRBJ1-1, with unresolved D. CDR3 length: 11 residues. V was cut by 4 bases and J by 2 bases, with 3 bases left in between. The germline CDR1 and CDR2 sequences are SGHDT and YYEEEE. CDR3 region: CASSLNTEAFF. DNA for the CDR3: TGTGCCAGCAGCCTCAACACTGAAGCTTTCTTT.

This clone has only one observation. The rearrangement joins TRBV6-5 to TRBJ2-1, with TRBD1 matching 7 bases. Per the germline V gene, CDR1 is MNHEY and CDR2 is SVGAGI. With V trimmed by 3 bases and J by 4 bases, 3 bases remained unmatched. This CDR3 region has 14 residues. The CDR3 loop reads CASSYTGDYNEQFF. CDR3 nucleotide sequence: TGTGCCAGCAGTTATACAGGGGATTACAATGAGCAGTTCTTC.

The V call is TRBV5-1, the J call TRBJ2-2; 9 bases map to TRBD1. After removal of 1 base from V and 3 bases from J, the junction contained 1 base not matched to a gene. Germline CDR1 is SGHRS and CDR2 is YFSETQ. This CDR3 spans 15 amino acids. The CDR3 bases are TGCGCCAGCAGCTTGAGACAGGGGGACACCGGGGAGCTGTTTTTT. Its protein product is CASSLRQGDTGELFF. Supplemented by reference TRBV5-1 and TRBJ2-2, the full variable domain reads KAGVTQTPRYLIKTRGQQVTLSCSPISGHRSVSWYQQTPGQGLQFLFEYFSETQRNKGNFPGRFSGRQFSNSRSEMNVSTLELGDSALYLCASSLRQGDTGELFFGEGSRLTVL.

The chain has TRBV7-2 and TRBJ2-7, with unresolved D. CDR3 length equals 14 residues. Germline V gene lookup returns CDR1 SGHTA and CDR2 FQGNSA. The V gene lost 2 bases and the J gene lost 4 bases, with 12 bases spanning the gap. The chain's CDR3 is CASSLQAPMYEQYF. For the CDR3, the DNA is TGTGCCAGCAGCTTACAGGCGCCCATGTACGAGCAGTACTTC.

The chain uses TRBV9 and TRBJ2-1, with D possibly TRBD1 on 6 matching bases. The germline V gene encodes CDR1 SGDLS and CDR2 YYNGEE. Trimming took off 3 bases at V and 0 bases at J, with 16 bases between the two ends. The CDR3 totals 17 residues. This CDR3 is CASSEHRRTDSYNEQFF. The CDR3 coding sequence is TGTGCCAGCAGCGAGCACCGAAGGACAGACTCCTACAATGAGCAGTTCTTC.